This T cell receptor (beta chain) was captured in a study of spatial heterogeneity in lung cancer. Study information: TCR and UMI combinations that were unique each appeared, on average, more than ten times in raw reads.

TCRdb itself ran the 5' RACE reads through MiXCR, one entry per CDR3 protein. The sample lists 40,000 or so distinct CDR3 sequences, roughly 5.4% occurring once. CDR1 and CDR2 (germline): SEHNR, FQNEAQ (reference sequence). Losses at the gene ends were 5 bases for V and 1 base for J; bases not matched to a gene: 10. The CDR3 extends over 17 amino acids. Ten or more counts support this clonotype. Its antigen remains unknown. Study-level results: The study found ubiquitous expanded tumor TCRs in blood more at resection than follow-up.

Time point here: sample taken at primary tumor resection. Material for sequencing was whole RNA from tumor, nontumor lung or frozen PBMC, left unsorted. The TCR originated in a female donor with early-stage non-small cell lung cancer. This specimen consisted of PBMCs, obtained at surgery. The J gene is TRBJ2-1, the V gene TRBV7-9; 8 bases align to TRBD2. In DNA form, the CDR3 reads TGTGCCAGCAGCCCCTTTGGGGGACTAGGATCCTACAATGAGCAGTTCTTC. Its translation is CASSPFGGLGSYNEQFF.